The present TCR beta chain was sequenced within a study of regulatory T cells in long-lasting Graves disease. Findings of the study overall: The persistent group shared 2,500 to 3,000 public clonotypes, more than the 950 to 1,000 shared by new patients.

CDR3 regions were amplified by Arm-PCR using iRepertoire HTBI primers to build TCR beta libraries. TCRdb re-called the multiplex PCR reads with MiXCR, one entry per CDR3 protein. This table holds about 460,000 distinct CDR3 sequences, less than 25% found once. V was pared by 5 bases and J by 2 bases, with 15 bases between. Germline-derived CDR1 and CDR2 are SGHTA and FQGNSA. The CDR3 is made up of 16 amino acids. A note on this clonotype: Its target is not known.

Time point here: persistent/refractory GD, antithyroid drugs over 5 years with positive TRAb. From RNA extracted from PBMCs, the TCR library was made. Patients were from an endocrinology department in Xi'an, China. The sequences come from peripheral blood mononuclear cells (PBMCs), collected when the disease was refractory, from a patient treated with antithyroid drugs. The rearrangement joins TRBV7-2 to TRBJ2-2; perhaps TRBD1 as D (6 bases). This clonotype was sampled from a female donor with Graves disease. The CDR3 protein is CASSLQPGTNTGELFF. The CDR3 region has the DNA TGTGCCAGCAGCCTACAGCCCGGGACAAACACCGGGGAGCTGTTTTTT.